This TCR beta chain originates from a study of preoperative IRX-2 immunotherapy in early breast cancer. The sample's treatment: preoperative locoregional IRX-2 cytokine immunotherapy. Patients received preoperative, locoregional IRX-2 cytokine immunotherapy in a phase Ib study. Method: immunoSEQ multiplex PCR; TCRdb's copy keeps in-frame clones and lacks some. The sample lists about 43,000 clones; approximately 94% were seen once. Per the germline V gene, CDR1 is SGHDT and CDR2 is YYEEEE. CDR3 length: 15 amino acids. The ends were cut back, 6 bases at V and 6 bases at J, with 18 bases in the middle. The sample consisted of tumor tissue, taken after IRX-2 immunotherapy. This sequence joins TRBV5-6 and TRBJ2-2, with D perhaps TRBD2 (6 bases). This clonotype originated in a human donor with breast cancer. The CDR3 protein is CASTPDYYTAGELFF. The CDR3 DNA reads TGTGCCAGCACCCCGGACTACTACACCGCCGGGGAGCTGTTTTTT.